These 28 T cell receptor beta chains were sequenced from one sample in a study of T cells in Graves' hyperthyroidism and ophthalmopathy. TCR beta CDR3 region amplification was performed from RNA transcripts. The primer set for the first-round RT-PCR of the TCR CDR3 was HTBI. One entry per CDR3 protein results from TCRdb running MiXCR on the multiplex PCR reads. This table has roughly 710,000 distinct CDR3 sequences, approximately 36% appearing once. The sample consisted of blood. Receptors were obtained from a woman between 40 and 50 years old with Graves' hyperthyroidism.

The chain joins TRBV11-2 to TRBJ2-5, with no clear D. Looked up from germline, CDR1 is SGHAT and CDR2 is FQNNGV. V was pared by 6 bases and J by 2 bases, with 19 bases between. The CDR3 runs 16 residues. The CDR3 DNA is TGTGCCAGCAGTTACGAGACACCAACGAGTCAAGAGACCCAGTACTTC. It yields the protein CASSYETPTSQETQYF.

There are many counts of this clonotype. The V and J genes are TRBV7-8 and TRBJ2-7; 10 bases are a match to TRBD2. CDR3 length: 15 residues. V lost 5 bases, J lost 4 bases, and 8 bases stayed unmatched. From germline, CDR1 is SGHVS and CDR2 FQNEAQ. Written as DNA, the CDR3 is TGTGCCAGCAGCCGAATAGCGGGGGGTCCTTACGAGCAGTACTTC. Protein product: CASSRIAGGPYEQYF.

In its sample, this clonotype was seen many times. The DNA of the CDR3 is TGCAGCGTTGGAGGGCGGATATACGAGCAGTACTTC. It is translated as CSVGGRIYEQYF. J is TRBJ2-7 and V is TRBV29-1, with TRBD2 as a possible D gene (5 bases). The V end was cut by 4 bases, the J end by 4 bases, with 11 bases between. This CDR3 is built from 12 residues. Germline V gives CDR1 SQVTM, CDR2 ANQGSEA.

V is TRBV5-4 and J is TRBJ2-5, with D possibly called TRBD1 or TRBD2 (6 bases each). The germline gives CDR1 SGHNT, CDR2 YYREEE (reference sequence). V was cut by 4 bases and J by 1 base, with 17 bases left in between. The CDR3 loop spans 16 amino acids. The CDR3 reads CASSQGTRRGQETQYF. CDR3 sequence (DNA): TGTGCCAGCAGCCAGGGGACCCGGAGGGGCCAAGAGACCCAGTACTTC. Filled out from reference TRBV5-4 and TRBJ2-5, the complete variable domain reads ETGVTQSPTHLIKTRGQQVTLRCSSQSGHNTVSWYQQALGQGPQFIFQYYREEENGRGNFPPRFSGLQFPNYSSELNVNALELDDSALYLCASSQGTRRGQETQYFGPGTRLLVL.

This chain uses TRBV7-9 with TRBJ1-1; no clear D. V lost 11 bases and J lost 1, with 14 bases in between. The CDR3 has 13 residues. From germline, CDR1 is SEHNR and CDR2 FQNEAQ (reference sequence). This chain's CDR3 is CAVSGPTNTEAFF. The CDR3 DNA follows: TGTGCCGTCAGCGGGCCAACGAACACTGAAGCTTTCTTT.

This clonotype was seen at least ten times. This chain links TRBV11-1 with TRBJ2-7, with 7 bases identical to TRBD1. The CDR3 is 15 amino acids. Per the germline V gene, CDR1 is SGHAT and CDR2 is FQDESV (reference sequence). Losses at the gene ends were 1 base for V and 3 bases for J; bases not matched to a gene: 6. This CDR3 is CASSLEGTALYEQYF. CDR3 DNA sequence: TGTGCCAGCAGCTTAGAAGGGACAGCCCTCTACGAGCAGTACTTC.

This clonotype showed up just once. As DNA, the CDR3 is TGTGCCAGCAGCCTTACATCGACTGGCGCGAAAAATTCACCCCTCCACTTT. Amino acid sequence: CASSLTSTGAKNSPLHF. V gene TRBV11-1 combines with J gene TRBJ1-6, with D unresolved. The CDR3 totals 17 residues. V was cut by 5 bases and J by 7 bases, with 21 bases left in between. The germline CDR1 and CDR2 sequences are SGHAT and FQDESV (reference sequence).

With respect to this clonotype: This could be a read error, since a much larger clone is one nucleotide away. CDR3 in amino acids: CSAMLGAYGYTF. The CDR3 coding sequence is TGCAGTGCTATGCTCGGAGCCTATGGCTACACCTTC. The chain carries TRBV20-1 and TRBJ2-7; D call uncertain. The J call may not be correct, given that the DNA end is closer to TRBJ1-2. The CDR3 totals 12 residues. Germline loops: CDR1 DFQATT, CDR2 SNEGSKA (reference sequence).

Ten or more counts support this clonotype. This chain uses TRBV19 with TRBJ1-2, with D possibly matching TRBD1 (5 bases). The V gene's germline CDR1 is LNHDA and CDR2 SQIVND (reference sequence). The CDR3 runs to 15 residues. Deletions cut 3 bases from V and 4 bases from J, with 15 bases between. This CDR3 is CASSIRQPGGYGYTF. CDR3 DNA sequence: TGTGCCAGTAGTATTAGGCAGCCGGGGGGCTATGGCTACACCTTC.

This chain uses TRBV7-2 with TRBJ2-5; 9 nucleotides agree with TRBD2. CDR1 SGHTA and CDR2 FQGNSA come from the germline V gene. This CDR3 is 17 amino acids long. Unmatched junction bases numbered 17, after V lost 5 bases and J lost 7 bases. The CDR3 loop is CASSPYPRRGGIGTQYF. The CDR3 DNA follows: TGTGCCAGCAGCCCATACCCGAGGCGGGGGGGAATTGGGACCCAGTACTTC.

This clonotype appeared a single time. At one end the junction does not follow the germline gene, possibly because of a read error. V gene TRBV14 combines with J gene TRBJ2-6, with D possibly being TRBD1 (6 bases). The CDR3 contains 16 residues. Germline loops: CDR1 SGHDN, CDR2 FVKESK. As DNA, the CDR3 is TGTGCCGGCAGCCAAGAGCAGGGGACCGGGGCCAACGTCCTGACTTTC. It is translated as CAGSQEQGTGANVLTF.

The gene calls are TRBV20-1 and TRBJ2-4; D is uncertain. V lost 0 bases and J lost 9, with 9 bases in between. This CDR3 has 12 amino acids. Germline V gene lookup returns CDR1 DFQATT and CDR2 SNEGSKA (reference sequence). The CDR3 DNA sequence: TGCAGTGCTAGAGATCCCCGGAGCATTCAGTACTTC. This translates into CSARDPRSIQYF.

This clonotype was seen more than once but under ten times. V gene TRBV19 combines with J gene TRBJ2-7; 8 nucleotides align to TRBD2. The CDR3 has 18 amino acids. With 0 bases clipped from V and 2 bases from J, the junction kept 12 bases outside the gene matches. Germline V gene data show CDR1 as LNHDA and CDR2 as SQIVND (reference sequence). This CDR3 is CASSIDGSGTLSAYEQYF. CDR3 bases: TGTGCCAGTAGTATAGACGGTAGCGGGACCCTCTCAGCCTACGAGCAGTACTTC.

This chain connects TRBV5-5 to TRBJ2-1; D perhaps matches TRBD1 (6 bases). V lost 4 bases, J lost 11 bases, and 19 bases lay in between. CDR1 and CDR2 (germline): SGHKS, YYEKEE (reference sequence). This CDR3 contains 14 residues. The CDR3 sequence: CASSIGTGRMKQFF. The DNA for the CDR3 is TGTGCCAGCAGCATAGGAACAGGGAGAATGAAGCAGTTCTTC. Full variable domain (remainder filled in from reference TRBV5-5 and TRBJ2-1): DAGVTQSPTHLIKTRGQQVTLRCSPISGHKSVSWYQQVLGQGPQFIFQYYEKEERGRGNFPDRFSARQFPNYSSELNVNALLLGDSALYLCASSIGTGRMKQFFGPGTRLTVL.

As concerns this clonotype: One end of the junction fails to match germline, which may point to a read error. The gene calls are TRBV10-2 and TRBJ1-1; unclear D gene. Germline V gene data show CDR1 as WSHSY and CDR2 as SAAADI. The CDR3 runs to 18 residues. The CDR3 coding sequence is TGTGCCAGCTCACCATTCCCGCGTAGGAGACGGGAGCCCCTAGCAGCTTTCTTT. It codes for CASSPFPRRRREPLAAFF.

In regard to this clonotype: At one boundary the junction diverges from the germline segment, which might be a read error. The rearrangement joins TRBV19 to TRBJ1-4; 11 nucleotides match TRBD1. The germline CDR1 and CDR2 sequences are LNHDA and SQIVND (reference sequence). CDR3 size: 9 residues. The CDR3 coding sequence is TGTGCCAGCGGAGGACAGGGGGCGTTT. As protein: CASGGQGAF.

This clonotype has only a few counts. This sequence joins TRBV4-3 and TRBJ2-5; D is perhaps TRBD2 (6 bases). CDR3 length equals 16 residues. In germline, CDR1 is LGHNA, CDR2 YSLEER. The V gene lost 2 bases and the J gene lost 2 bases, with 15 bases spanning the gap. CDR3 amino acids: CASSQSPGLEQETQYF. In DNA form, the CDR3 reads TGCGCCAGCAGCCAATCGCCGGGACTGGAACAAGAGACCCAGTACTTC.

This chain connects TRBV7-9 to TRBJ2-7; 7 nucleotides line up with TRBD2. The germline gives CDR1 SEHNR, CDR2 FQNEAQ (reference sequence). This CDR3 is 15 amino acids long. Trimming at V came to 5 bases and at J to 0 bases, leaving 7 bases not matched to a gene. This CDR3 is CASSDGGTRSYEQYF. DNA for the CDR3: TGTGCCAGCAGCGACGGGGGGACCCGCTCCTACGAGCAGTACTTC.

In the case of this clonotype: At one of its ends the junction is not consistent with the germline gene, which may arise from a read error. The rearrangement links TRBV7-2 to TRBJ1-1; no clear D gene. CDR1 and CDR2 from the germline V gene are SGHTA and FQGNSA. The CDR3 runs 13 residues. The CDR3 nucleotides are TGTGCCGGCAGCCCCCGCATGAACACTGAAGCTTTCTTT. Translation gives CAGSPRMNTEAFF.

Comment on this clonotype: An end of the junction does not agree with germline; a read error may underlie this. The rearrangement joins TRBV24-1 to TRBJ2-5; tentatively, D is TRBD1 (5 bases). Matching the DNA end better, TRBJ2-1 makes the J call doubtful. The length of the CDR3 is 18 residues. Per the germline V gene, CDR1 is KGHDR and CDR2 is SFDVKD. The CDR3 nucleotides read TGTGCCAGCAGTGATACCAGACAGACCGGAATATCCTACAATGAGCAGTTCTTC. Its translation is CASSDTRQTGISYNEQFF.

The table lists this clonotype with many counts. V usage is TRBV10-2 and J usage is TRBJ2-7; TRBD2 is a possible D gene (6 bases). The germline V gene has CDR1 WSHSY and CDR2 SAAADI. The CDR3 runs 14 residues. V gave up 3 bases and J gave up 0 bases, with 9 bases separating them. This chain's CDR3 is CASSDAGNSYEQYF. DNA of the CDR3: TGCGCCAGCAGTGACGCGGGAAACTCCTACGAGCAGTACTTC.

Many counts were recorded for this clonotype. The V call is TRBV29-1, the J call TRBJ1-5, with D perhaps TRBD1 (6 bases). The CDR3 totals 12 residues. Germline V lookup: CDR1 SQVTM, CDR2 ANQGSEA. With 7 bases removed from V and 13 bases from J, the gap between germline ends came to 20 bases. CDR3 coding DNA: TGCAGCGCCCTGGACAGTTCCCAGGGTCAGCATTTT. It translates to CSALDSSQGQHF.

There are a few counts of this clonotype. This chain connects TRBV11-3 to TRBJ2-5; TRBD1 matches at 7 bases. The CDR3 extends over 15 amino acids. Germline V gene sequence: CDR1 SGHNT, CDR2 YENEEA. V lost 1 base and J lost 5; bases outside the gene matches: 7. The CDR3 reads CASSLGDRDGETQYF. The CDR3 nucleotides are TGTGCCAGCAGCTTAGGAGACAGGGACGGGGAGACCCAGTACTTC.

This clonotype has at least ten counts. This chain uses TRBV29-1 with TRBJ1-1; tentatively, D is TRBD1 (5 bases). The CDR3 has 13 residues. Trimming cost V 4 bases and J 8 bases, with 17 bases left between them. CDR1 is SQVTM and CDR2 is ANQGSEA in the germline V gene. The CDR3 sequence: CSVVGRLGVEAFF. The CDR3 nucleotides read TGCAGCGTTGTAGGGAGGCTAGGGGTGGAAGCTTTCTTT.

This clonotype was seen ten or more times. The chain couples TRBV12-3 or TRBV12-4 to TRBJ2-7, with 7 bases lining up with TRBD2. V lost 5 bases, J lost 6 bases, and 4 bases stayed unmatched. The CDR3 runs to 12 residues. CDR3 DNA sequence: TGTGCCAGCAGTGGGTCGGGAGGCGAGCAGTACTTC. It specifies CASSGSGGEQYF.

The rearrangement uses TRBV7-2 and TRBJ1-5; no definite D call. V was cut by 1 base and J by 4 bases, with 11 bases left in between. The length of the CDR3 is 15 residues. CDR1 is SGHTA and CDR2 is FQGNSA in the germline V gene. The CDR3 coding sequence is TGTGCCAGCAGCTTAGTTCGAGGCCCGAATCAGCCCCAGCATTTT. It codes for CASSLVRGPNQPQHF. Based on the CDR3 plus reference TRBV7-2 and TRBJ1-5, the full variable domain is GAGVSQSPSNKVTEKGKDVELRCDPISGHTALYWYRQSLGQGLEFLIYFQGNSAPDKSGLPSDRFSAERTGGSVSTLTIQRTQQEDSAVYLCASSLVRGPNQPQHFGDGTRLSIL.

In its sample, this clonotype was seen many times. The chain recombines TRBV2 with TRBJ2-5; D is possibly TRBD2 (6 bases). The germline V gene encodes CDR1 SNHLY and CDR2 FYNNEI. Trimming shortened V by 7 bases and J by 3 bases, and 15 bases separated the two germline ends. The CDR3 loop spans 14 amino acids. The CDR3 loop reads CASIMAGQKETQYF. As DNA, the CDR3 is TGTGCCAGCATTATGGCGGGGCAGAAAGAGACCCAGTACTTC.

Written as DNA, the CDR3 is TGTGCCAGCAGCATACCGGGACAGGCCTATGGCTACACCTTC. It encodes CASSIPGQAYGYTF. The rearrangement links TRBV5-4 to TRBJ1-2; TRBD1 agrees at 8 bases. The CDR3 is 14 residues long. The V gene's germline CDR1 is SGHNT and CDR2 YYREEE (reference sequence). Trimming at V came to 4 bases and at J to 4 bases, leaving 6 bases not matched to a gene.